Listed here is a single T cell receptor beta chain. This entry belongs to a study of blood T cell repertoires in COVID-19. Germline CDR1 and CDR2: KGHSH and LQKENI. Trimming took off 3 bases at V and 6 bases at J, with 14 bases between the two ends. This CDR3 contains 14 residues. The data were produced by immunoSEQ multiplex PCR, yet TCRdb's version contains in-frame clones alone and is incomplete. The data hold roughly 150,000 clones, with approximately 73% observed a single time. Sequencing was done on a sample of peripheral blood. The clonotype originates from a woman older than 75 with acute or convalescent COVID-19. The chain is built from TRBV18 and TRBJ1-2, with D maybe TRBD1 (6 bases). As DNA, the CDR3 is TGTGCCAGCTCACCCCGACAGGCCCCCGATGGCTACACCTTC. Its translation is CASSPRQAPDGYTF.